A selection of T cell receptor beta chains follows, all from one sample in a study of blood T cell repertoires in COVID-19. Profiling relied on immunoSEQ multiplex PCR, and the TCRdb table lists in-frame clones only, not all of them. The sample comprises about 240,000 clones, under 90% of which are singletons, and 3.6% rests with the top ten. The sequenced material came from PBMCs or T cells enriched from blood (not recorded which). These receptors all stem from a woman between 40 and 55 years old who had been exposed to COVID-19. CDR3s include the opening cysteine and the closing phenylalanine or tryptophan. The order of the fields is D gene, V gene, J gene, clone size, CDR3 protein, CDR3 DNA. The D gene is left open where the match is weak. Some rows mark clone size as missing; the rest say once, few, many or name a class of expanded clone.

>TRBD2|TRBV14|TRBJ2-7|-
CASSQELSGGPGPYEQYF
TGTGCCAGCAGCCAAGAGCTTAGCGGGGGGCCGGGACCTTACGAGCAGTACTTC
>TRBD1|TRBV3-1/TRBV3-2|TRBJ1-3|-
CASSRTGGGNTIYF
TGTGCCAGCAGCCGAACAGGGGGGGGAAACACCATATATTTT
>TRBD2|TRBV7-8|TRBJ2-1|-
CASSSSGGNYNEQFF
TGTGCCAGCAGCTCCAGCGGGGGCAACTACAATGAGCAGTTCTTC
>TRBD1|TRBV7-2|TRBJ2-1|-
CASSLDRDAYNEQFF
TGTGCCAGCAGCCTGGACAGGGACGCCTACAATGAGCAGTTCTTC
>TRBD2|TRBV9|TRBJ2-5|-
CASSVVGEGTQYF
TGTGCCAGCAGCGTAGTAGGGGAGGGGACCCAGTACTTC
>TRBD1|TRBV7-8|TRBJ1-3|-
CASSLGQGYGNTIYF
TGTGCCAGCAGCTTAGGACAGGGATATGGAAACACCATATATTTT
>-|TRBV29-1|TRBJ1-2|once
CSVEDFRGDGYTF
TGCAGCGTTGAAGATTTTCGGGGAGATGGCTACACCTTC
>-|TRBV19|TRBJ1-2|-
CASSPLDPVYGYTF
TGTGCCAGTAGTCCCCTAGACCCTGTCTATGGCTACACCTTC
>-|TRBV4-2|TRBJ2-7|-
CASSQDISSYEQYF
TGTGCCAGCAGCCAAGATATCAGTTCCTACGAGCAGTACTTC
>-|TRBV28|TRBJ1-2|-
CASSQGWYGYTF
TGTGCCAGCAGCCAGGGTTGGTATGGCTACACCTTC
>TRBD1|TRBV6-4|TRBJ1-2|-
CASSDSGGEILGGYTF
TGTGCCAGCAGTGATTCAGGGGGCGAGATTCTTGGTGGCTACACCTTC
>-|TRBV4-1|TRBJ1-1|-
CASSQAFAGNTEAFF
TGCGCCAGCAGCCAAGCATTCGCGGGGAACACTGAAGCTTTCTTT
>-|TRBV5-6|TRBJ1-4|-
CASSLKGRVSVELFF
TGTGCCAGCAGCTTGAAAGGCAGAGTAAGCGTGGAACTGTTTTTT
>TRBD1|TRBV2|TRBJ1-1|-
CASRGHPGGADTEAFF
TGTGCCAGCAGAGGGCACCCAGGGGGCGCGGACACTGAAGCTTTCTTT
>TRBD2|TRBV6-5|TRBJ2-1|-
CASSYSGGDNEQFF
TGTGCCAGCAGTTATAGCGGGGGGGATAATGAGCAGTTCTTC
>TRBD1|TRBV6-2/TRBV6-3|TRBJ2-1|-
CASSNATGFFREQFF
TGTGCCAGCAGTAACGCGACAGGGTTTTTCCGTGAGCAGTTCTTC
>TRBD1|TRBV25-1|TRBJ1-6|-
CASSPGTANSPLHF
TGTGCCAGCAGCCCCGGGACAGCTAATTCACCCCTCCACTTT
>-|TRBV6-5|TRBJ2-1|once
CASSYSGGPNEQFF
TGTGCCAGCAGTTACTCAGGGGGTCCCAATGAGCAGTTCTTC
>-|TRBV1|TRBJ1-1|-
CTSSQDMGQGAPNTEAFF
TGCACCAGCAGCCAAGATATGGGGCAGGGGGCTCCGAACACTGAAGCTTTCTTT
>TRBD1|TRBV6-5|TRBJ2-5|-
CASSPQTGVEETQYF
TGTGCCAGCAGTCCTCAAACAGGGGTTGAAGAGACCCAGTACTTC
>-|TRBV28|TRBJ1-2|-
CASSLGSDYGYTF
TGTGCCAGCAGTTTAGGATCTGACTATGGCTATACCTTC
>TRBD1|TRBV10-1|TRBJ1-6|few
CATRTGGSPLHF
TGCGCCACTCGGACAGGGGGATCACCCCTCCACTTT
>TRBD1|TRBV27|TRBJ1-6|-
CASSPRQGIGSPLHF
TGTGCCAGCAGCCCTAGACAGGGGATAGGGTCACCCCTCCACTTT
>-|TRBV7-2|TRBJ1-5|-
CASSRENARQPQHF
TGTGCCAGCAGTCGTGAGAACGCGCGCCAGCCCCAGCATTTT
>-|TRBV5-1|TRBJ1-1|-
CASSLGQGLWSTEAFF
TGCGCCAGCAGCTTGGGGCAGGGCTTGTGGAGCACTGAAGCTTTCTTT
>TRBD1|TRBV6-5|TRBJ1-1|-
CASRGGQGATEAFF
TGTGCCAGCAGGGGCGGACAGGGGGCTACTGAAGCTTTCTTT
>TRBD1|TRBV28|TRBJ2-7|-
CASLTPGTGYYEQYF
TGTGCCAGCCTCACCCCCGGGACAGGGTACTACGAGCAGTACTTC
>TRBD1|TRBV5-6|TRBJ1-6|-
CASSIRTGNAYNSPLHF
TGTGCCAGCAGCATAAGGACAGGGAACGCCTATAATTCACCCCTCCACTTT
>-|TRBV19|TRBJ1-1|-
CASIVGAGVNTEAFF
TGTGCCAGTATTGTGGGGGCTGGGGTGAACACTGAAGCTTTCTTT
>-|TRBV25-1|TRBJ1-2|few
CASSESDSYYGYTF
TGTGCCAGCAGTGAATCCGACAGTTACTATGGCTACACCTTC
>TRBD1|TRBV3-1/TRBV3-2|TRBJ1-2|-
CASSHTTGTGYGYTF
TGTGCCAGCAGCCACACGACAGGGACTGGCTATGGCTACACCTTC
>-|TRBV13|TRBJ2-6|-
CASSLKRSGANVLTF
TGTGCCAGCAGCTTAAAGCGCTCTGGGGCCAACGTCCTGACTTTC
>-|TRBV6-5|TRBJ1-2|-
CASSYNSLDGYTF
TGTGCCAGCAGTTATAATAGTCTGGATGGCTACACCTTC
>-|TRBV7-2|TRBJ1-2|few
CASSLSPAGDGYTF
TGTGCCAGCAGCTTATCCCCGGCAGGGGATGGCTACACCTTC
>-|TRBV30|TRBJ2-1|once
CAWSRGNEQFF
TGTGCCTGGAGTAGAGGCAATGAGCAGTTCTTC
>-|TRBV12-5|TRBJ1-5|-
CASGTGMLLVGSNQPQHF
TGTGCTAGTGGTACCGGGATGCTGTTAGTTGGTAGCAATCAGCCCCAGCATTTT